The next 26 T cell receptor beta chains were all read from a single sample in a study of radiotherapy plus CTLA-4 blockade in lung cancer. The data were produced by immunoSEQ multiplex PCR, yet TCRdb's version contains in-frame clones alone and is incomplete. This table holds around 99,000 clones, about 86% found once. The sequenced sample was peripheral blood, obtained from a patient treated with radiotherapy plus ipilimumab. The receptors come from a human donor with non-small cell lung cancer that progressed on radiotherapy plus ipilimumab.

The rearrangement joins TRBV30 to TRBJ2-2, with D hard to call. There are 17 residues in the CDR3. In germline, CDR1 is GTSNPN, CDR2 SVGIG (reference sequence). Trimming left V 0 bases short and J 2 bases short, with 16 bases between. CDR3 loop: CAWSVRFFPPNTGELFF. Written as DNA, the CDR3 is TGTGCCTGGAGTGTACGCTTCTTCCCACCTAACACCGGGGAGCTGTTTTTT.

The chain employs TRBV29-1 and TRBJ2-3; D call uncertain. Germline V gene lookup returns CDR1 SQVTM and CDR2 ANQGSEA. The CDR3 has 13 amino acids. The V and J ends lost 8 bases and 0 bases respectively, with 12 bases between them. The CDR3 nucleotides are TGCAGCTCCCGATTGACTAGCACAGATACGCAGTATTTT. It is translated as CSSRLTSTDTQYF.

The chain recombines TRBV19 with TRBJ2-5, with TRBD1 as a possible D gene (6 bases). V lost 6 bases to trimming and J lost 8 bases, with 22 bases between them. Germline assignment: CDR1 LNHDA and CDR2 SQIVND (reference sequence). CDR3 length equals 15 residues. Written as DNA, the CDR3 is TGTGCCAGTAGCCTGAAAGGGGCCAGGGGAGAAACCCAGTACTTC. This translates into CASSLKGARGETQYF. Full variable domain (outside the CDR3, taken from reference TRBV19 and TRBJ2-5): DGGITQSPKYLFRKEGQNVTLSCEQNLNHDAMYWYRQDPGQGLRLIYYSQIVNDFQKGDIAEGYSVSREKKESFPLTVTSAQKNPTAFYLCASSLKGARGETQYFGPGTRLLVL.

The chain recombines TRBV9 with TRBJ1-2; D may be TRBD1 (5 bases). The V gene's germline CDR1 is SGDLS and CDR2 YYNGEE. Trimming took 4 bases from V and 7 from J, leaving 17 bases between them. The CDR3 has 14 amino acids. Written as DNA, the CDR3 is TGTGCCAGCAGCCCGACCGGGACGGCCGGTGGCTACACCTTC. Translated, it gives CASSPTGTAGGYTF.

The V and J genes are TRBV19 and TRBJ2-5; D is perhaps TRBD1 (6 bases). Trimming shortened V by 6 bases and J by 5 bases, and 28 bases separated the two germline ends. This CDR3 spans 18 amino acids. Per germline, CDR1 LNHDA and CDR2 SQIVND (reference sequence). Here the CDR3 reads CASRRRGTVAGTMETQYF. The CDR3 DNA reads TGTGCCAGTAGGAGAAGGGGGACGGTTGCAGGGACAATGGAGACCCAGTACTTC.

This clone has only one observation. This sequence joins TRBV6-1 and TRBJ1-1; 7 bases map to TRBD1. The CDR3 spans 13 residues. Trimming removed 4 bases from V and 4 bases from J; junction bases left unmatched: 3. Germline V gene sequence: CDR1 MNHNS, CDR2 SASEGT. The CDR3 DNA follows: TGTGCCAGCAGTGCCCCAGGGGGCACTGAAGCTTTCTTT. This encodes CASSAPGGTEAFF.

The chain couples TRBV6-1 to TRBJ2-7, with D possibly TRBD1 on 6 matching bases. TRBJ2-5 explains the end of the DNA better; the J call may be wrong. Per the germline V gene, CDR1 is MNHNS and CDR2 is SASEGT. This CDR3 is built from 14 residues. Here the CDR3 DNA reads TGTGCCAGCAGGGTACAGGGTGTCAGAGAGACCCAGTACTTC. It codes for CASRVQGVRETQYF.

This clone was found once. The genes are TRBV9 and TRBJ2-5; D remains unclear. Trimming left V 4 bases short and J 2 bases short, with 12 bases between. The germline V gene encodes CDR1 SGDLS and CDR2 YYNGEE. The CDR3 contains 14 residues. The CDR3 DNA is TGTGCCAGCAGCCCGGGTGGCCTACAAGAGACCCAGTACTTC. Protein sequence: CASSPGGLQETQYF.

The J gene is TRBJ2-3, the V gene TRBV29-1; perhaps TRBD2 as D (5 bases). V was trimmed by 7 bases and J by 0 bases, leaving 11 bases between them. There are 13 residues in the CDR3. Germline loops: CDR1 SQVTM, CDR2 ANQGSEA. The CDR3 region is CSARQRSTDTQYF. CDR3 sequence (DNA): TGCAGCGCCCGGCAGCGGAGCACAGATACGCAGTATTTT.

This chain joins TRBV4-2 and TRBJ2-1; TRBD1 matches 7 bases. The V segment lost 1 base and the J segment 4 bases; nucleotides outside the gene matches: 4. The CDR3 contains 15 residues. From germline, CDR1 is LGHNA and CDR2 YNFKEQ. CDR3 DNA: TGTGCCAGCAGCCAAGTTGGGGACAGATACAATGAGCAGTTCTTC. It yields the protein CASSQVGDRYNEQFF.

V and J are TRBV11-2 and TRBJ2-3; D remains ambiguous. The CDR3 covers 11 residues. Germline lookup yields CDR1 SGHAT and CDR2 FQNNGV. V lost 1 base to trimming and J lost 4 bases, with 0 bases between them. CDR3 region: CASSLADTQYF. DNA for the CDR3: TGTGCCAGCAGCTTAGCAGATACGCAGTATTTT.

Worth noting for this clone: The sample contains more than one DNA sequence encoding this CDR3. The chain couples TRBV7-9 to TRBJ1-1; D uncertain. There are 16 residues in the CDR3. From germline, CDR1 is SEHNR and CDR2 FQNEAQ (reference sequence). V was pared by 10 bases and J by 5 bases, with 26 bases between. The CDR3 bases are TGTGCCATCACCCCCCAGCCATCACACATCGGGACTGAAGCTTTCTTT. It yields the protein CAITPQPSHIGTEAFF.

The rearrangement uses TRBV5-1 and TRBJ2-2; D is perhaps TRBD1 (6 bases). CDR3 length equals 18 residues. V lost 4 bases, J lost 6 bases, and 25 bases lay in between. The germline gives CDR1 SGHRS, CDR2 YFSETQ. The CDR3: CASSILTSGFRGPGELFF. DNA of the CDR3: TGCGCCAGCAGCATACTAACTTCCGGCTTCAGGGGCCCCGGGGAGCTGTTTTTT.

The J gene is TRBJ2-1, the V gene TRBV9; maybe TRBD2 (6 bases). There are 16 residues in the CDR3. The V end lost 0 bases, the J end lost 5 bases, and 15 bases lay between the germline ends. CDR1 is SGDLS and CDR2 is YYNGEE in the germline V gene. The CDR3 is CASSVVAGLGNNEQFF. CDR3 DNA: TGTGCCAGCAGCGTAGTTGCGGGATTAGGTAACAATGAGCAGTTCTTC. The full variable domain, in which reference TRBV9 and TRBJ2-1 provide the parts outside the CDR3, is DSGVTQTPKHLITATGQRVTLRCSPRSGDLSVYWYQQSLDQGLQFLIQYYNGEERAKGNILERFSAQQFPDLHSELNLSSLELGDSALYFCASSVVAGLGNNEQFFGPGTRLTVL.

This clone has only a few counts. The chain combines TRBV11-2 with TRBJ1-2; 9 bases are shared with TRBD1. V dropped 5 bases and J dropped 6; count of bases not matched to a gene: 1. CDR1 and CDR2 from the germline V gene are SGHAT and FQNNGV. The CDR3 is 12 amino acids. This CDR3 reads CASSHRGHGYTF. The CDR3 region has the DNA TGTGCCAGCAGCCACAGGGGGCATGGCTACACCTTC.

The table lists this clone with a few counts. V is TRBV21-1 and J is TRBJ1-2; the D call TRBD1 from the table was never checked on the DNA. TRBV21-1 is a pseudogene locus. The CDR3 consists of 15 residues. The CDR3: CASSVIVQGAEGYTF. For the CDR3, the DNA is TGTGCCAGCAGCGTCATAGTACAGGGGGCGGAAGGCTACACCTTC.

This chain links TRBV4-2 with TRBJ2-1; TRBD2 agrees at 12 bases. The V gene end was trimmed by 4 bases and the J gene end by 8 bases; junction bases not matched to a gene: 15. Germline-derived CDR1 and CDR2 are LGHNA and YNFKEQ. CDR3 length: 18 residues. CDR3: CASSRRTSGVPTTHEQFF. The DNA of the CDR3 is TGTGCCAGCAGCCGCAGGACTAGCGGGGTTCCCACTACACATGAGCAGTTCTTC.

The rearrangement joins TRBV18 to TRBJ2-3; TRBD2 is a possible D gene (6 bases). Germline assignment: CDR1 KGHSH and CDR2 LQKENI. V lost 2 bases and J lost 7, with 19 bases in between. This CDR3 comprises 16 residues. CDR3 bases: TGTGCCAGCTCACCATGGTTCGGGACTCACCCGAATACGCAGTATTTT. It codes for CASSPWFGTHPNTQYF.

The chain couples TRBV10-2 to TRBJ2-7; tentatively, D is TRBD1 (6 bases). CDR1 and CDR2 from the germline V gene are WSHSY and SAAADI. The CDR3 extends over 13 amino acids. Trimming shortened V by 6 bases and J by 3 bases, and 12 bases separated the two germline ends. CDR3 sequence: CASRQGILYEQYF. The CDR3 DNA reads TGCGCCAGCAGACAGGGAATTCTCTACGAGCAGTACTTC.

The V and J genes are TRBV7-2 and TRBJ2-2, with no clear D. The CDR3 spans 13 residues. The germline V gene has CDR1 SGHTA and CDR2 FQGNSA. The V end lost 0 bases, the J end lost 7 bases, and 6 bases lay between the germline ends. Here the CDR3 reads CASSLAFGGELFF. DNA for the CDR3: TGTGCCAGCAGCTTAGCGTTCGGCGGGGAGCTGTTTTTT.

The rearrangement links TRBV19 to TRBJ1-2; 8 nucleotides match TRBD1. This CDR3 region has 14 residues. Germline V gene sequence: CDR1 LNHDA, CDR2 SQIVND (reference sequence). With 4 bases clipped from V and 2 bases from J, the junction kept 3 bases outside the gene matches. CDR3 sequence: CASSTGQANYGYTF. The CDR3 nucleotides are TGTGCCAGTAGTACGGGACAGGCAAACTATGGCTACACCTTC.

The V gene is TRBV6-5, the J gene TRBJ1-1; the D is unclear. The V gene lost 6 bases and the J gene lost 10 bases, with 15 bases spanning the gap. Germline V gene sequence: CDR1 MNHEY, CDR2 SVGAGI. The CDR3 is 12 residues long. CDR3 nucleotides: TGTGCCAGCAGCTCCATTGCGGGGAGAGCTTTCTTT. Its protein product is CASSSIAGRAFF.

The chain has TRBV7-9 and TRBJ2-7, with a weak D call TRBD2 (6 bases). Germline CDR1 SEHNR, CDR2 FQNEAQ (reference sequence). This CDR3 is 13 amino acids long. V was cut by 4 bases and J by 5 bases, with 12 bases left in between. The CDR3, as DNA: TGTGCCAGCAGCTGGGGTGGAGGGAACGAGCAGTACTTC. Translation: CASSWGGGNEQYF.

The chain links TRBV2 to TRBJ2-7; 11 bases align to TRBD2. Germline CDR1 and CDR2: SNHLY and FYNNEI. The J segment lost 3 bases and the V segment lost 1 base, leaving 5 bases of the junction unmatched. The CDR3 spans 16 residues. CDR3 coding DNA: TGTGCCAGCAGTGAAGGACTAGCGGGACCAAACTACGAGCAGTACTTC. Its protein is CASSEGLAGPNYEQYF.

About this clone itself: An end of the junction differs from the germline gene, which may be a read error. J is TRBJ1-2 and V is TRBV5-1, with D possibly being TRBD1 (6 bases). This CDR3 has 14 amino acids. Germline V gives CDR1 SGHRS, CDR2 YFSETQ. The CDR3 protein is CASSLGQLNYGYAF. The CDR3, as DNA: TGCGCCAGCAGCCTCGGACAGCTTAACTATGGCTACGCCTTC.

The chain carries TRBV10-2 and TRBJ2-5, with 12 bases fitting TRBD2. From germline, CDR1 is WSHSY and CDR2 SAAADI. With V trimmed by 5 bases and J by 5 bases, 15 bases remained unmatched. The CDR3 has 18 amino acids. For the CDR3, the DNA is TGCGCCAGCAGTAGGAGACTAGCGGGAGAAAAATCTTCGGAGACCCAGTACTTC. Translation gives CASSRRLAGEKSSETQYF.